This T cell receptor beta chain was documented in a study of T cell changes during pregnancy in multiple sclerosis. TCRdb's table, derived via immunoSEQ multiplex PCR, lists solely in-frame clones and lacks some. The table has 30,000 to 40,000 clones, roughly 87% seen once; the top ten hold roughly 0.78%. The CDR3 extends over 16 amino acids. The germline V gene has CDR1 SGHRS and CDR2 YFSETQ. Trimming removed 4 bases from V and 3 bases from J, with 19 bases in between. Sequences were derived from CD4+ T cells from peripheral blood mononuclear cells, sampled after pregnancy. This chain joins TRBV5-1 and TRBJ1-1, with D maybe TRBD1 (6 bases). The clonotype comes from a female donor in good health, enrolled as a control in a pregnancy study. The CDR3 nucleotides read TGCGCCAGCAGCCCGCGGACAGCGAGACCGGACACTGAAGCTTTCTTT. Protein product: CASSPRTARPDTEAFF.